This entry lists 18 T cell receptor beta chains sequenced from one sample in a study of vaccination and CD4 T cells after COVID-19. These TCRs' antigens remain unknown. The treatment here: approximately 11-day PBMC culture with coronavirus spike peptide pools or control peptides (ViraFEST assay). Before the COVID-19 pandemic (2011-2018), CD4+ T cells were obtained from the unexposed donor. Sequencing of the DNA from cultured CD4+ T cells was carried out with the Oncomine TCR Beta short-read assay. TCRdb itself ran the PCR reads through MiXCR, one entry per CDR3 protein. The repertoire includes more than 8,500 distinct CDR3 sequences, almost 50% of them detected once, and less than 30% sits in the top ten. Material: CD4+ T cells from blood, cultured in vitro. These receptor sequences come from a human donor in good health.

This clonotype turned up a few times. V is TRBV12-5 and J is TRBJ1-5; D not certain. The CDR3 covers 13 residues. The V gene's germline CDR1 is LGHNT and CDR2 FRNRAP. The V end lost 2 bases, the J end lost 4 bases, and 6 bases lay between the germline ends. The DNA for the CDR3 is TGTGCTAGTGGTTTGCGGGTAAATCAGCCCCAGCATTTT. Protein product: CASGLRVNQPQHF.

V gene TRBV20-1 combines with J gene TRBJ1-5; perhaps TRBD1 as D (5 bases). V gave up 0 bases and J gave up 9 bases, with 9 bases separating them. The CDR3 length is 12 residues. The V gene's germline CDR1 is DFQATT and CDR2 SNEGSKA (reference sequence). The CDR3 nucleotides are TGCAGTGCTAGAGATACGGGGGGGCCCCAGCATTTT. Its translation is CSARDTGGPQHF.

The chain carries TRBV6-1 and TRBJ2-7; TRBD1 matches 10 bases. Germline trimming cut 7 bases from V and 4 bases from J; bases unmatched to any gene: 7. The V gene's germline CDR1 is MNHNS and CDR2 SASEGT. The CDR3 runs 14 residues. CDR3 coding DNA: TGTGCCAGCAACCGGGACAGGGGAACGTACGAGCAGTACTTC. Amino acid sequence: CASNRDRGTYEQYF.

This chain connects TRBV5-1 to TRBJ2-5, with 11 bases fitting TRBD2. CDR3 size: 17 residues. Germline V gives CDR1 SGHRS, CDR2 YFSETQ. The junction had 7 bases not matched to a gene; V was cut back by 0 bases and J by 3 bases. CDR3 DNA sequence: TGCGCCAGCAGCTTGGAGCTAGCGGGAGGTTTTGAAGAGACCCAGTACTTC. It codes for CASSLELAGGFEETQYF.

The chain links TRBV6-2 or TRBV6-3 to TRBJ2-3; 9 bases fit TRBD2. Germline-derived CDR1 and CDR2 are MNHEY and SVGEGT. J was trimmed by 3 bases and V by 6 bases; bases with no gene match: 7. The CDR3 extends over 15 amino acids. The CDR3 DNA sequence: TGTGCCAGCAGGCAGCGGGGGGAAGCGACAGATACGCAGTATTTT. Translating gives CASRQRGEATDTQYF.

The chain links TRBV7-2 to TRBJ2-2, with D possibly matching TRBD2 (5 bases). The CDR3 extends over 17 amino acids. Germline CDR1 is SGHTA and CDR2 is FQGNSA. V gave up 1 base and J gave up 4 bases, with 16 bases separating them. CDR3 DNA: TGTGCCAGCAGCTTAGGTCCTCGGGGATCGGGCACCGGGGAGCTGTTTTTT. It encodes CASSLGPRGSGTGELFF. Together with reference TRBV7-2 and TRBJ2-2, the CDR3 gives the full variable domain: GAGVSQSPSNKVTEKGKDVELRCDPISGHTALYWYRQSLGQGLEFLIYFQGNSAPDKSGLPSDRFSAERTGGSVSTLTIQRTQQEDSAVYLCASSLGPRGSGTGELFFGEGSRLTVL.

The chain couples TRBV7-9 to TRBJ2-5; TRBD2 agrees at 8 bases. The CDR3 runs to 15 residues. Germline-derived CDR1 and CDR2 are SEHNR and FQNEAQ (reference sequence). The V segment lost 5 bases and the J segment 3 bases; nucleotides outside the gene matches: 8. Here the CDR3 DNA reads TGTGCCAGCAGCCGGCCGGGGCGGGGGGAAGAGACCCAGTACTTC. This encodes CASSRPGRGEETQYF.

The V and J genes are TRBV19 and TRBJ1-5; TRBD1 might be the D (6 bases). The CDR3 contains 14 residues. In germline, CDR1 is LNHDA, CDR2 SQIVND (reference sequence). V lost 5 bases to trimming and J lost 3 bases, with 11 bases between them. DNA of the CDR3: TGTGCCAGTAGTTTACAGGGACCCAATCAGCCCCAGCATTTT. The encoded protein is CASSLQGPNQPQHF.

The chain employs TRBV3-1 and TRBJ2-5; TRBD1 matches 8 bases. The CDR3 is 14 residues long. V trimming: 5 bases; J trimming: 4 bases; junction bases outside the gene matches: 6. The germline gives CDR1 LGHDT, CDR2 YNNKEL (reference sequence). The CDR3 protein is CASSDGQGRETQYF. DNA of the CDR3: TGTGCCAGCAGCGATGGACAGGGAAGAGAGACCCAGTACTTC.

The chain has TRBV19 and TRBJ2-7; D is undetermined. The germline CDR1 and CDR2 sequences are LNHDA and SQIVND (reference sequence). V shed 3 bases and J shed 4 bases, with 10 bases lying between them. The CDR3 has 13 residues. DNA of the CDR3: TGTGCCAGTAGTATGGGCAGCCATTACGAGCAGTACTTC. This gives the protein CASSMGSHYEQYF. The complete variable domain, with remaining parts taken from reference TRBV19 and TRBJ2-7, reads DGGITQSPKYLFRKEGQNVTLSCEQNLNHDAMYWYRQDPGQGLRLIYYSQIVNDFQKGDIAEGYSVSREKKESFPLTVTSAQKNPTAFYLCASSMGSHYEQYFGPGTRLTVT.

Only a few counts were recorded for this clonotype. This chain links TRBV20-1 with TRBJ2-3; the D is unclear. This CDR3 has 12 amino acids. Germline CDR1 and CDR2: DFQATT and SNEGSKA (reference sequence). V lost 5 bases and J lost 2, with 8 bases in between. CDR3 DNA sequence: TGCAGTGCTCACCCAGCCACAGATACGCAGTATTTT. Residues: CSAHPATDTQYF.

In its sample, this clonotype was seen a few times. The V call is TRBV20-1, the J call TRBJ2-1; tentative D call: TRBD1 (5 bases). The CDR3 spans 13 residues. CDR1 and CDR2 from the germline V gene are DFQATT and SNEGSKA (reference sequence). Trimming cost V 0 bases and J 10 bases, with 13 bases left between them. The CDR3 DNA reads TGCAGTGCTAGAGATCAGGGCCTCAGGGAGCAGTTCTTC. As protein: CSARDQGLREQFF.

V usage is TRBV6-1 and J usage is TRBJ1-6; 11 nucleotides align to TRBD1. This CDR3 is built from 16 residues. The germline CDR1 and CDR2 sequences are MNHNS and SASEGT. V lost 6 bases, J lost 5 bases, and 6 bases stayed unmatched. The CDR3 here is CASRIGQGANNSPLHF. The CDR3 DNA is TGTGCCAGCAGGATAGGACAGGGGGCGAATAATTCACCCCTCCACTTT.

CDR3: CAWAPPDRVTYEQYF. CDR3 coding DNA: TGTGCCTGGGCCCCGCCGGACAGGGTCACCTACGAGCAGTACTTC. The rearrangement joins TRBV30 to TRBJ2-7; 8 bases align to TRBD1. Unmatched junction bases numbered 11, after V lost 5 bases and J lost 2 bases. Germline V gene data show CDR1 as GTSNPN and CDR2 as SVGIG (reference sequence). The CDR3 is 15 residues long.

Here the CDR3 DNA reads TGTGCCAGTAGTATTGGGGGGAACACTGAAGCTTTCTTT. This sequence encodes CASSIGGNTEAFF. The gene calls are TRBV19 and TRBJ1-1; a possible D gene is TRBD1 (5 bases). The V gene's germline CDR1 is LNHDA and CDR2 SQIVND (reference sequence). The CDR3 spans 13 residues. Deletions cut 3 bases from V and 1 base from J, with 6 bases between.

In its sample, this clonotype was seen once. The CDR3 DNA is TGCAGTGCGCAATTGGACAGGGGTCGACTTAGTGAGCAGTTCTTC. Its translation: CSAQLDRGRLSEQFF. The chain is built from TRBV20-1 and TRBJ2-1; 9 positions agree with TRBD1. CDR3 length: 15 residues. V trimming: 6 bases; J trimming: 9 bases; junction bases outside the gene matches: 15. Germline V gene sequence: CDR1 DFQATT, CDR2 SNEGSKA (reference sequence).

This clonotype was seen a few times. This chain connects TRBV19 to TRBJ2-2, with D unclear. The V end was cut by 1 base, the J end by 0 bases, with 6 bases between. The CDR3 is 15 residues long. Per the germline V gene, CDR1 is LNHDA and CDR2 is SQIVND (reference sequence). As DNA, the CDR3 is TGTGCCAGTAGTATAGCGGCGGCGAACACCGGGGAGCTGTTTTTT. Amino acid sequence: CASSIAAANTGELFF.

This clonotype has only one observation. The genes are TRBV19 and TRBJ1-3; D possibly corresponds to TRBD1 (5 bases). The CDR3 loop spans 14 amino acids. Per germline, CDR1 LNHDA and CDR2 SQIVND (reference sequence). Trimming left V 3 bases short and J 4 bases short, with 10 bases between. CDR3 DNA: TGTGCCAGTAGTATGTCAGGGCTGGGAAACACCATATATTTT. As protein: CASSMSGLGNTIYF.